A selection of T cell receptor beta chains follows, all from one sample in a study of cytomegalovirus exposure and HLA in healthy donors. Profiled with immunoSEQ multiplex PCR; TCRdb holds only in-frame clones, not every one. The sample contains about 150,000 clones, 72% of which appear only once. The sample taken for sequencing was PBMCs. The receptors originated from a man between 45 and 60 years old in good health and CMV-seropositive. Each CDR3 is given with its conserved first and last residue. A D gene is named only where the DNA matches it firmly. The size field is filled for only some rows; it gives once, few, many or a size class.

D: TRBD1; size: once; J: TRBJ1-2; V: TRBV5-1; CDR3: CASKGAEGYGYTF; DNA: TGCGCCAGCAAGGGGGCAGAAGGGTATGGCTACACCTTC
D: .; size: few; J: TRBJ1-1; V: TRBV6-6; CDR3: CASSPPAGGSAFF; DNA: TGTGCCAGCAGTCCCCCGGCGGGCGGATCAGCTTTCTTT
D: .; size: .; J: TRBJ2-7; V: TRBV7-2; CDR3: CASSLVLLSYEQYF; DNA: TGTGCCAGCAGCTTGGTTTTACTCTCCTACGAGCAGTACTTC
D: .; size: .; J: TRBJ1-6; V: TRBV27; CDR3: CASSTGGGRFTLHF; DNA: TGTGCCAGCAGTACGGGGGGTGGACGCTTCACCCTCCACTTT
D: TRBD2; size: .; J: TRBJ2-1; V: TRBV29-1; CDR3: CSVLRLGLAGGPSYNEQFF; DNA: TGCAGCGTTCTTCGACTAGGACTAGCGGGGGGGCCCTCCTACAATGAGCAGTTCTTC
D: .; size: .; J: TRBJ2-7; V: TRBV6-1; CDR3: CASRSVSYEQYF; DNA: TGTGCCAGCAGGTCGGTGTCCTACGAGCAGTACTTC
D: .; size: .; J: TRBJ2-7; V: TRBV5-4; CDR3: CASSPATGPYEQYF; DNA: TGTGCCAGCAGTCCCGCGACAGGCCCCTACGAGCAGTACTTC
D: .; size: .; J: TRBJ2-7; V: TRBV6-6; CDR3: CASSYPQGGSEQYF; DNA: TGTGCCAGCAGTTACCCCCAAGGGGGAAGCGAGCAGTACTTC
D: .; size: .; J: TRBJ2-7; V: TRBV2; CDR3: CASSVQSYEQYF; DNA: TGTGCCAGCAGTGTTCAGTCCTACGAGCAGTACTTC
D: .; size: once; J: TRBJ1-1; V: TRBV5-5; CDR3: CASSLHRDRSPEAFF; DNA: TGTGCCAGCAGCCTACACCGGGATCGATCCCCCGAAGCTTTCTTT
D: TRBD1; size: .; J: TRBJ1-1; V: TRBV14; CDR3: CASSLQGNEAFF; DNA: TGTGCCAGCAGCCTACAGGGGAATGAAGCTTTCTTT
D: TRBD1; size: .; J: TRBJ2-4; V: TRBV27; CDR3: CASKNRGRDIQYF; DNA: TGTGCCAGCAAGAACAGGGGGCGGGACATTCAGTACTTC
D: TRBD2; size: .; J: TRBJ2-3; V: TRBV4-2; CDR3: CASSQAGGRNTDTQYF; DNA: TGTGCCAGCAGCCAAGCGGGGGGGCGGAACACAGATACGCAGTATTTT
D: .; size: .; J: TRBJ1-2; V: TRBV19; CDR3: CASSISGILAGYTF; DNA: TGTGCCAGTAGTATTTCGGGGATTTTGGCTGGCTACACCTTC
D: .; size: once; J: TRBJ2-3; V: TRBV9; CDR3: CASSVAEGRGNTQYF; DNA: TGTGCCAGCAGCGTAGCGGAGGGAAGAGGGAATACGCAGTATTTT
D: .; size: few; J: TRBJ1-5; V: TRBV6-1; CDR3: CASSARVGNQPQHF; DNA: TGTGCCAGCAGTGCCAGGGTCGGCAATCAGCCCCAGCATTTT
D: TRBD2; size: .; J: TRBJ2-4; V: TRBV4-1; CDR3: CASSQGTSGSLYIQYF; DNA: TGCGCCAGCAGCCAAGGGACTAGCGGGAGTTTATACATTCAGTACTTC
D: .; size: few; J: TRBJ1-2; V: TRBV11-2; CDR3: CASSPRETVYGYTF; DNA: TGTGCCAGCAGCCCTCGGGAGACAGTCTATGGCTACACCTTC
D: .; size: .; J: TRBJ1-1; V: TRBV19; CDR3: CASSQGNTEAFF; DNA: TGTGCCAGTAGTCAGGGGAACACTGAAGCTTTCTTT
D: TRBD1; size: .; J: TRBJ1-4; V: TRBV27; CDR3: CASRPTTGVIGKLFF; DNA: TGTGCCAGCAGGCCAACGACAGGGGTGATAGGAAAACTGTTTTTT
D: .; size: .; J: TRBJ2-7; V: TRBV27; CDR3: CASSLRGAHYEQYF; DNA: TGTGCCAGCAGTTTACGGGGGGCACACTACGAGCAGTACTTC
D: .; size: .; J: TRBJ2-7; V: TRBV25-1; CDR3: CASSEDRSYF; DNA: TGTGCCAGCAGTGAGGACAGATCATACTTC
D: .; size: .; J: TRBJ1-2; V: TRBV2; CDR3: CASLIAQRNYGYTF; DNA: TGTGCCAGCCTTATTGCTCAGCGAAACTATGGCTACACCTTC
D: TRBD2; size: few; J: TRBJ2-2; V: TRBV5-4; CDR3: CASSPGGGGRTNTGALFF; DNA: TGTGCCAGCAGCCCGGGAGGGGGAGGCAGAACGAACACCGGGGCGCTGTTTTTT